This T cell receptor (beta chain) was sequenced for a study of T-cell reconstitution after alpha-beta-depleted transplantation in children. Trimming removed 4 bases from V and 4 bases from J, with 16 bases in between. The CDR3 has 15 residues. Germline loops: CDR1 LGHNA, CDR2 YNFKEQ. Preparation of the TCRbeta library was carried out with unique molecular identifiers. Using its own MiXCR run on the PCR reads, TCRdb lists one record per CDR3 protein. This table holds approximately 200,000 distinct CDR3 sequences, approximately 15% found once. This clonotype has at least ten counts. V is TRBV4-2 and J is TRBJ2-5, with D maybe TRBD2 (5 bases). The sequencing used PBMCs from the stem cell graft donor, collected from the stem cell graft. The receptor's source is a human donor who donated a stem cell graft to a child with acute lymphoblastic leukemia. The CDR3 nucleotides read TGTGCCAGCAGCCCCCGACTACGGGGTGGAGAGACCCAGTACTTC. It encodes CASSPRLRGGETQYF.